This T cell receptor (beta chain) is from a study of T cell responses to AZD1222 COVID-19 vaccine. The V and J ends lost 9 bases and 0 bases respectively, with 11 bases between them. CDR1 is LNHDA, CDR2 SQIVND, per germline (reference sequence). The CDR3 consists of 14 residues. Method: immunoSEQ multiplex PCR; TCRdb's copy keeps in-frame clones and lacks some. The repertoire includes under 150,000 clones, 89% of them detected once, and over 8% sits in the top ten. This clone showed up just a few times. This clonotype was sampled from an adult who received the AZD1222 COVID-19 vaccine. This specimen was peripheral blood, taken 28 days after the second AZD1222 dose. The chain employs TRBV19 and TRBJ1-4, with D maybe TRBD1 (6 bases). CDR3 coding DNA: TGTGCCAGCGAAGAGGGGGCAACTAATGAAAAACTGTTTTTT. As protein: CASEEGATNEKLFF.